These 7 T cell receptor beta chains came from one sample sequenced in a study of CD8+ T cells in alopecia areata. Reverse transcribed after extraction, RNA yielded cDNA as the sequencing template. Clones were sequenced by immunoSEQ multiplex PCR, and TCRdb holds only the in-frame ones, with some missing. The sample carries around 200,000 clones, 45% to 75% recorded once. Regarding treatment: oral pan-JAK inhibitor, 5-10 mg twice daily. The sample here was CD4+ T cells sorted from blood, taken at week 4, from a patient treated with tofacitinib. Receptors originate from a human donor with alopecia areata.

The chain is built from TRBV5-6 and TRBJ2-3; D not certain. The CDR3 spans 12 residues. Between the trimmed V and J ends, which lost 1 base and 6 bases, there was a span of 6 bases. Germline CDR1 SGHDT, CDR2 YYEEEE. CDR3 sequence (DNA): TGTGCCAGCAGCTTGATTAGGGATACGCAGTATTTT. This encodes CASSLIRDTQYF.

This clone was seen a few times. The chain has TRBV29-1 and TRBJ2-5; D is unclear. This CDR3 is 14 amino acids long. V gave up 7 bases and J gave up 5 bases, with 20 bases separating them. Per germline, CDR1 SQVTM and CDR2 ANQGSEA. This chain's CDR3 is CSGVGWLTRETQYF. The CDR3 DNA reads as TGCAGCGGAGTGGGGTGGCTTACCCGGGAGACCCAGTACTTC.

J is TRBJ1-5 and V is TRBV30; D ambiguous. V gave up 2 bases and J gave up 2 bases, with 10 bases separating them. CDR3 size: 14 residues. Germline values: CDR1 GTSNPN, CDR2 SVGIG (reference sequence). This chain's CDR3 is CAWSRSGGNQPQHF. The CDR3 DNA follows: TGTGCCTGGAGTAGGTCCGGGGGCAATCAGCCCCAGCATTTT.

V gene TRBV6-5 combines with J gene TRBJ2-7; a weak D match, TRBD1 (6 bases). The germline V gene encodes CDR1 MNHEY and CDR2 SVGAGI. The CDR3 has 15 residues. Trimming removed 2 bases from V and 4 bases from J, with 15 bases in between. Here the CDR3 DNA reads TGTGCCAGCAGTTACGATGGCAGGGGATCATACGAGCAGTACTTC. Translation: CASSYDGRGSYEQYF.

The rearrangement joins TRBV4-2 to TRBJ2-1; possibly TRBD2 for D (6 bases). CDR3 length: 13 amino acids. CDR1 and CDR2 (germline): LGHNA, YNFKEQ. Trimming cost V 1 base and J 9 bases, with 10 bases left between them. The CDR3 reads CASSQVAGTEQFF. The CDR3 DNA sequence: TGTGCCAGCAGCCAAGTGGCGGGGACTGAGCAGTTCTTC.

This clone is a singleton in its sample. The identical CDR3 is also encoded by other nucleotide sequences in the sample. CDR3 in DNA: TGTGCCAGCAGCTTAGGGGCAGGCGATACGCAGTATTTT. Protein product: CASSLGAGDTQYF. The V call is TRBV7-2, the J call TRBJ2-3; D is unclear. Trimming took 1 base from V and 6 from J, leaving 8 bases between them. The CDR3 sequence is 13 residues long. Germline V gives CDR1 SGHTA, CDR2 FQGNSA.

This clone appeared a few times. The chain couples TRBV29-1 to TRBJ2-3, with a possible D match to TRBD2 (5 bases). Trimming removed 4 bases from V and 6 bases from J, with 8 bases in between. CDR1 is SQVTM and CDR2 is ANQGSEA in the germline V gene. This CDR3 comprises 11 residues. The CDR3 DNA reads TGCAGCGTTGCGGGCGGGGATACGCAGTATTTT. The encoded protein is CSVAGGDTQYF.